The 28 T cell receptor beta chains below were found in one sample sequenced in a study of blood T cells in healthy people across ages. With a J-beta primer mix and a sample-barcoded 5' primer, a second PCR ran roughly 6 to 12 cycles. TCRdb processed the 5' RACE reads anew with MiXCR; each CDR3 protein has one entry. The sample yields about 1.1 million distinct CDR3 sequences, roughly two fifths seen once. Sequencing used blood. The receptors shown here come from a man younger than 35 in good health.

The chain couples TRBV21-1 to TRBJ1-4; the table gives TRBD1 as D, unverified against the DNA. TRBV21-1 is deemed a pseudogene. This CDR3 is 11 amino acids long. Here the CDR3 DNA reads TGTGCCAGCATCCCCCATGAAAAACTGTTTTTT. This translates into CASIPHEKLFF.

This clonotype was counted ten times or more. The genes are TRBV11-2 and TRBJ2-7; no clear D gene. V shed 4 bases and J shed 2 bases, with 15 bases lying between them. Germline CDR1 reads SGHAT; CDR2 reads FQNNGV. CDR3 length: 15 residues. The CDR3 DNA sequence: TGTGCCAGCAGCTATGGGTCAGGCCCGACCTACGAGCAGTACTTC. Its protein is CASSYGSGPTYEQYF.

This clonotype was seen more than once but under ten times. The chain combines TRBV4-2 with TRBJ1-1; D ambiguous. Germline values: CDR1 LGHNA, CDR2 YNFKEQ. The CDR3 runs to 18 residues. Trimming removed 3 bases at V and 2 bases at J, with 22 bases between. The CDR3 region is CASSHPTSGQAKNTEAFF. The CDR3 DNA is TGTGCCAGCAGCCATCCGACGTCTGGCCAAGCGAAAAACACTGAAGCTTTCTTT.

The chain recombines TRBV7-2 with TRBJ2-1; no firm D call. CDR1 and CDR2 (germline): SGHTA, FQGNSA. Trimming took 4 bases from V and 2 from J, leaving 3 bases between them. CDR3 length equals 12 residues. The CDR3: CASSSAYNEQFF. The CDR3 bases are TGTGCCAGCAGCTCAGCCTACAATGAGCAGTTCTTC. The full variable domain, in which reference TRBV7-2 and TRBJ2-1 provide the parts outside the CDR3, is GAGVSQSPSNKVTEKGKDVELRCDPISGHTALYWYRQSLGQGLEFLIYFQGNSAPDKSGLPSDRFSAERTGGSVSTLTIQRTQQEDSAVYLCASSSAYNEQFFGPGTRLTVL.

In this sample, this clonotype turned up a few times. This chain links TRBV20-1 with TRBJ1-4; no definite D call. There are 15 residues in the CDR3. Trimming removed 0 bases at V and 4 bases at J, with 12 bases between. The germline gives CDR1 DFQATT, CDR2 SNEGSKA (reference sequence). As DNA, the CDR3 is TGCAGTGCTAGAGATCTAACAGAGTTTAATGAAAAACTGTTTTTT. Translating it yields CSARDLTEFNEKLFF.

The chain is built from TRBV28 and TRBJ2-2, with a weak D call TRBD2 (6 bases). V shed 7 bases and J shed 8 bases, with 14 bases lying between them. This CDR3 spans 13 amino acids. Germline values: CDR1 MDHEN, CDR2 SYDVKM. The CDR3 reads CASTWGVSGELFF. The CDR3 nucleotides read TGTGCCAGCACCTGGGGGGTCTCGGGGGAGCTGTTTTTT.

The chain carries TRBV6-2 or TRBV6-3 and TRBJ2-3; the D gene is possibly TRBD2 (6 bases). Between the trimmed V and J ends, which lost 0 bases and 5 bases, there was a span of 12 bases. Germline V lookup: CDR1 MNHEY, CDR2 SVGEGT. CDR3 length: 15 residues. The DNA of the CDR3 is TGTGCCAGCAGTTACTCGAGGAGGGTTGGAGATACGCAGTATTTT. Amino acid sequence: CASSYSRRVGDTQYF.

On this clonotype itself: This may stem from a read error, because a much larger clone lies one nucleotide away. This chain uses TRBV5-1 with TRBJ2-7; D gene uncertain. Germline values: CDR1 SGHRS, CDR2 YFSETQ. V lost 3 bases, J lost 7 bases, and 11 bases lay in between. The CDR3 extends over 12 amino acids. DNA for the CDR3: TGCGCCAGCAGCTCCCAACCCAGTGAGCAGTACTTC. It is translated as CASSSQPSEQYF.

This clonotype was seen more than once but under ten times. DNA for the CDR3: TGTGCCACCCAACTAGCGGGAAACTACAATGAGCAGTTCTTC. Its translation is CATQLAGNYNEQFF. V usage is TRBV21-1 and J usage is TRBJ2-1; TRBD2 is the table's D call, not checked against the DNA. TRBV21-1 is classified as a pseudogene. CDR3 size: 14 residues.

The chain recombines TRBV4-3 with TRBJ1-2; tentative D call: TRBD1 (6 bases). Trimming cost V 1 base and J 0 bases, with 9 bases left between them. Per germline, CDR1 LGHNA and CDR2 YSLEER. This CDR3 comprises 15 residues. The CDR3, as DNA: TGCGCCAGCAGCCAAGGGGGACAAGCTAACTATGGCTACACCTTC. Protein sequence: CASSQGGQANYGYTF.

The chain is built from TRBV6-5 and TRBJ2-3; D ambiguous. V gave up 5 bases and J gave up 2 bases, with 8 bases separating them. The germline gives CDR1 MNHEY, CDR2 SVGAGI. CDR3 length: 13 amino acids. In nucleotides, the CDR3 is TGTGCCAGCAGTGACCTGAACACAGATACGCAGTATTTT. This sequence encodes CASSDLNTDTQYF.

The gene calls are TRBV5-1 and TRBJ2-5; D remains unclear. Germline V gene data show CDR1 as SGHRS and CDR2 as YFSETQ. Trimming pared 1 base from V and 0 bases from J, leaving 7 bases between. This CDR3 is 14 amino acids long. The CDR3 sequence: CASSLTTNQETQYF. The CDR3 DNA sequence: TGCGCCAGCAGCTTGACAACAAACCAAGAGACCCAGTACTTC.

In this sample, this clonotype turned up once. At one boundary the junction diverges from the germline segment, which might be a read error. The chain carries TRBV7-3 and TRBJ1-1; a weak D match, TRBD1 (5 bases). The germline gives CDR1 SGHTA, CDR2 FQGTGA. The CDR3 extends over 13 amino acids. In DNA form, the CDR3 reads TGTGCCAGCAGCTTAACAAGGGGAACTGGAGCTTTCTTT. Encoded protein: CASSLTRGTGAFF. The full variable domain, with the rest looked up from reference TRBV7-3 and TRBJ1-1, is GAGVSQTPSNKVTEKGKYVELRCDPISGHTALYWYRQSLGQGPEFLIYFQGTGAADDSGLPNDRFFAVRPEGSVSTLKIQRTERGDSAVYLCASSLTRGTGAFFGQGTRLTVV.

This sequence joins TRBV20-1 and TRBJ1-1; maybe TRBD1 (5 bases). V lost 1 base and J lost 3, with 12 bases in between. Germline CDR1 and CDR2: DFQATT and SNEGSKA (reference sequence). This CDR3 comprises 14 residues. The CDR3 DNA sequence: TGCAGTGCTAGAGCCGGGGGGTTGGACACTGAAGCTTTCTTT. This encodes CSARAGGLDTEAFF.

This clonotype was counted between two and nine times. A much larger clone differs by one base, so this may be a read error. This chain links TRBV7-9 with TRBJ1-5; no firm D call. CDR3 length: 18 amino acids. CDR1 and CDR2 from the germline V gene are SEHNR and FQNEAQ (reference sequence). Trimming left V 1 base short and J 1 base short, with 17 bases between. The chain's CDR3 is CASSLGSTASESNQPQHF. CDR3 in DNA: TGTGCCAGCAGCTTAGGGAGTACAGCGAGTGAGAGCAATCAGCCCCAGCATTTT.

This clonotype was counted only a few times. V and J are TRBV7-9 and TRBJ2-3; 10 bases map to TRBD1. Germline V CDR1 and CDR2: SEHNR, FQNEAQ (reference sequence). V trimming: 4 bases; J trimming: 5 bases; junction bases outside the gene matches: 6. The CDR3 totals 15 residues. CDR3 loop: CASSSWTGGGDTQYF. The CDR3 bases are TGTGCCAGCAGCTCCTGGACAGGGGGAGGAGATACGCAGTATTTT.

Only a few counts were recorded for this clonotype. The chain carries TRBV7-2 and TRBJ1-2, with D hard to call. V gave up 4 bases and J gave up 9 bases, with 15 bases separating them. Germline lookup yields CDR1 SGHTA and CDR2 FQGNSA. The CDR3 totals 13 residues. Here the CDR3 reads CASSYADAYRYTF. For the CDR3, the DNA is TGTGCCAGCAGCTACGCGGATGCTTACCGCTACACCTTC.

The table lists this clonotype with a few counts. The chain links TRBV5-5 to TRBJ1-1; 10 bases are a match to TRBD1. The CDR3 is 16 residues long. Per germline, CDR1 SGHKS and CDR2 YYEKEE (reference sequence). The V and J ends lost 3 bases and 2 bases, in that order; junction bases with no gene match: 7. The CDR3 loop is CASSSDRGLVNTEAFF. DNA of the CDR3: TGTGCCAGCAGCTCCGACAGGGGGCTCGTAAACACTGAAGCTTTCTTT.

In its sample, this clonotype was seen a few times. The chain is built from TRBV28 and TRBJ1-1; no definite D call. The CDR3 extends over 16 amino acids. The V gene's germline CDR1 is MDHEN and CDR2 SYDVKM. Trimming pared 1 base from V and 6 bases from J, leaving 18 bases between. DNA for the CDR3: TGTGCCAGCAGTTTATCTCGGACGGTGGGTTCGGCTGAAGCTTTCTTT. Amino acid sequence: CASSLSRTVGSAEAFF.

In this sample, this clonotype turned up a few times. The chain has TRBV14 and TRBJ1-4; no firm D call. With 0 bases removed from V and 7 bases from J, the gap between germline ends came to 18 bases. This CDR3 has 17 amino acids. Germline V gene sequence: CDR1 SGHDN, CDR2 FVKESK. The CDR3 here is CASSQDVLSVGREKLFF. In nucleotides, the CDR3 is TGTGCCAGCAGCCAAGATGTGCTTTCCGTAGGGCGTGAAAAACTGTTTTTT.

In this sample, this clonotype turned up a few times. The gene calls are TRBV7-2 and TRBJ1-6; D is unresolved. Trimming took 6 bases from V and 7 from J, leaving 16 bases between them. The CDR3 loop spans 15 amino acids. The germline CDR1 and CDR2 sequences are SGHTA and FQGNSA. In DNA, the CDR3 is TGTGCCAGCAGTCTAGAAAACCCCAGGAATTCACCCCTCCACTTT. Amino acid sequence: CASSLENPRNSPLHF.

This clonotype was seen a few times. This rearrangement joins TRBV20-1 to TRBJ1-6; D might be TRBD1 (5 bases). V was cut by 0 bases and J by 7 bases, with 10 bases left in between. Germline V lookup: CDR1 DFQATT, CDR2 SNEGSKA (reference sequence). The length of the CDR3 is 14 residues. The CDR3 DNA reads as TGCAGTGCTAGAGACAGGGACCCAAATTCACCCCTCCACTTT. Translation: CSARDRDPNSPLHF.

The genes are TRBV2 and TRBJ2-5; TRBD2 is a possible D gene (5 bases). The end of the DNA aligns better with TRBJ2-7, so the J call may be wrong. The CDR3 runs to 12 residues. Germline V gives CDR1 SNHLY, CDR2 FYNNEI. This CDR3 is CASSGEHYEQYF. The CDR3 bases are TGTGCCAGCAGTGGGGAGCACTACGAGCAGTACTTC.

This chain uses TRBV6-6 with TRBJ1-2, with a weak D call TRBD1 (6 bases). V was shortened by 2 bases and J by 5 bases, with 12 bases between the two germline ends. The CDR3 contains 14 residues. Per germline, CDR1 MNHNY and CDR2 SVGAGI (reference sequence). The CDR3 DNA reads as TGTGCCAGCAGTTACGCACAGGGATTGTATGGCTACACCTTC. This gives the protein CASSYAQGLYGYTF.

CDR3 protein: CASSVRQGSLGYTF. CDR3 coding DNA: TGTGCCAGCAGCGTTCGACAGGGGTCGTTGGGCTACACCTTC. The chain combines TRBV3-1 with TRBJ1-2, with 8 bases lining up with TRBD1. The CDR3 extends over 14 amino acids. CDR1 and CDR2 (germline): LGHDT, YNNKEL (reference sequence). The V gene end was trimmed by 5 bases and the J gene end by 8 bases; junction bases not matched to a gene: 10.

The rearrangement joins TRBV30 to TRBJ1-2, with D maybe TRBD1 (5 bases). There are 13 residues in the CDR3. Germline CDR1 GTSNPN, CDR2 SVGIG (reference sequence). V shed 3 bases and J shed 8 bases, with 16 bases lying between them. CDR3 protein: CAWSGDASIGYTF. The CDR3, as DNA: TGTGCCTGGAGCGGGGACGCCTCTATCGGCTACACCTTC.

This clonotype was observed a handful of times. The chain employs TRBV6-1 and TRBJ2-1, with D hard to call. The CDR3 loop spans 13 amino acids. The V and J ends lost 8 bases and 1 base respectively, with 9 bases between them. Germline V gene sequence: CDR1 MNHNS, CDR2 SASEGT. The CDR3 sequence is CASRIGSYNEQFF. CDR3 bases: TGTGCCAGCCGTATAGGGTCCTACAATGAGCAGTTCTTC.

This clonotype was seen just once. V usage is TRBV6-1 and J usage is TRBJ2-2, with 12 nucleotides matching TRBD1. The V gene end was trimmed by 6 bases and the J gene end by 6 bases; junction bases not matched to a gene: 14. The germline V gene encodes CDR1 MNHNS and CDR2 SASEGT. CDR3 length: 18 residues. CDR3 residues: CASSPTYRDRGRAGELFF. The CDR3 DNA reads as TGTGCCAGCAGCCCAACTTACCGGGACAGGGGGCGAGCCGGGGAGCTGTTTTTT.